This entry describes one T cell receptor beta chain. Its target is not known. This sample is part of a study of vaccination and CD4 T cells after COVID-19. The overall study: Post-COVID draws followed diagnosis by a median around 100 days (range 35 to 161).

Treatment meaning: roughly 10-day PBMC culture with coronavirus spike peptide pools or control peptides (ViraFEST assay). Before Alpha, Beta and Delta appeared in the US, convalescents tested positive (March–late 2020). Germline lookup yields CDR1 MNHEY and CDR2 SVGEGT. V was clipped by 0 bases and J by 4 bases, with 9 bases between them. The length of the CDR3 is 14 residues. Oncomine TCR Beta short-read sequencing was applied to DNA from cultured CD4+ T cells. Genomic DNA was extracted from cultured CD4+ T cells. A single record per CDR3 protein comes from TCRdb applying MiXCR to the PCR reads. The table includes some 17,000 distinct CDR3 sequences, approximately 41% detected once.

The sequence derives from a human donor who had recovered from COVID-19. The chain carries TRBV6-2 or TRBV6-3 and TRBJ1-2; no clear D gene. The source material was CD4+ T cells from blood, cultured in vitro. The CDR3 protein is CASSYSNLGYGYTF. Here the CDR3 DNA reads TGTGCCAGCAGTTACTCGAATTTGGGCTATGGCTACACCTTC.